The clone carrying this T cell receptor beta chain has only a few counts. Its target is unknown. The sample comes from a study of cytomegalovirus exposure and HLA in healthy donors. PCR involved 60 Vbeta and 13 Jbeta primers. Profiling relied on immunoSEQ multiplex PCR, and the TCRdb table lists in-frame clones only, not all of them. The repertoire holds about 170,000 clones, with around 85% as singletons. General study results and limits: Around 18,000 TCR beta sequences were associated with HLA alleles at 0.05 false discovery rate in a later analysis. Reports indicate that TCR beta sequences accurately predicted the HLA-A and HLA-B alleles of most subjects.

This CDR3 region has 16 residues. Germline trimming cut 2 bases from V and 4 bases from J; bases unmatched to any gene: 6. Germline V gene data show CDR1 as SGHVS and CDR2 as FNYEAQ. Healthy bone marrow donors made up the donor group. Specimen: PBMCs. The gene calls are TRBV7-6 and TRBJ2-2; TRBD2 agrees at 8 bases. This sequence was found in a male donor in good health and CMV-seronegative. The CDR3 loop is CASSLSSRGVTGELFF. The CDR3 bases are TGTGCCAGCAGCTTATCCTCGCGGGGGGTCACCGGGGAGCTGTTTTTT.